These T cell receptor beta chains were read from a single sample in a study of technical replicates of blood from a few donors. Here immunoSEQ multiplex PCR was the method, and the copy in TCRdb shows in-frame clones only, minus some. The data hold some 77,000 clones, with 80% to 95% observed a single time. Sequencing was carried out using T cells isolated from PBMCs. Receptors originate from a human donor in good health. The conserved cysteine and the conserved F or W are not part of the CDR3 here.

>TRBV7-9|TRBJ2-7
ASSLVLPGGTYEQY
>TRBV11-2|TRBJ2-5
ASSFRGPGETQY
>TRBV5-4|TRBJ1-2
ASSSQGVDYGYT
>TRBV27|TRBJ2-7
ASSSQFRQGWAYEQY
>TRBV5-6|TRBJ1-5
ASSEQAGQPQH
>TRBV4-2|TRBJ2-1
ASSQEGTSSYNEQF
>TRBV28|TRBJ2-4
ASSFGVKNIQY
>TRBV5-4|TRBJ2-2
ASSLTSLDTGELF
>TRBV19|TRBJ1-5
ASSIEDRWTDQPQH
>TRBV13|TRBJ2-7
ASSFGLTSLIYEQY
>TRBV4-3|TRBJ2-7
ASSLRMAAPKDEQY
>TRBV21-1|TRBJ1-1
ASRGGTEAF
>TRBV5-1|TRBJ2-2
ASSLVDRNTGELF
>TRBV11-2|TRBJ1-5
ASSHTPGQGANQPQH
>TRBV11-2|TRBJ2-2
ASSLSVAGSLTGELF
>TRBV6-6|TRBJ2-5
ASTFSRGTETQY
>TRBV6-1|TRBJ1-4
ASSKAVRKDEKLF
>TRBV27|TRBJ2-7
ASSLMPGGSYEQY
>TRBV7-2|TRBJ2-3
ASSLVPSPDTQY
>TRBV5-4|TRBJ1-1
ASSHSVTEAF
>TRBV30|TRBJ1-5
AWSLGTANQPQH
>TRBV5-1|TRBJ1-4
ASSDPGGDEKLF
>TRBV6-1|TRBJ2-1
ASYGGGYNEQF
>TRBV10-2|TRBJ1-1
ASSESTGIAEAF
>TRBV7-3|TRBJ1-1
ASSLGTGQNTEAF
>TRBV7-9|TRBJ1-3
ASSPTLGDSLGNTIY
>TRBV18|TRBJ2-1
ASSPSSGRVGSYNEQF
>TRBV27|TRBJ1-1
ASSRGTEAF
>TRBV28|TRBJ2-5
ASRGTGGLETQY
>TRBV7-2|TRBJ2-3
ASSLGLAGGDTQY
>TRBV6-1|TRBJ1-4
ASSGRVGYEKLF
>TRBV2|TRBJ1-2
ATEGVDRHFLNYGYT
>TRBV27|TRBJ2-3
ASSWGGTYTDTQY
>TRBV19|TRBJ1-4
ASKDRGAEKLF
>TRBV4-1|TRBJ1-1
ASSLPRGIYTEAF
>TRBV7-9|TRBJ1-1
ASSFGSGEAF
>TRBV9|TRBJ1-1
ASSPTPSFPGGAF
>TRBV9|TRBJ2-7
ASSVGQGGDEQY
>TRBV7-6|TRBJ2-2
ASLEGVLSGELF
>TRBV7-2|TRBJ1-5
ASSLPPGGTGDQPQH
>TRBV7-9|TRBJ1-4
ASSPGVPGTNEKLF
>TRBV6-5|TRBJ2-1
ASGGGYNEQF
>TRBV11-2|TRBJ1-1
ASSFWANTEAF
>TRBV4-1|TRBJ2-1
ASSQGPVGRYYNEQF
>TRBV9|TRBJ2-1
ASSVTGGTGQF
>TRBV6-5|TRBJ2-1
ATGLAGYNEQF
>TRBV10-3|TRBJ2-3
AISASGAGDTQY
>TRBV5-4|TRBJ1-2
ASSQQGYYGYT
>TRBV29-1|TRBJ2-1
SATTGYNEQF